This TCR beta chain was identified during a study of shared clonotypes between healthy human individuals. Study outcomes and limitations: Sample collection involved blood only; tissue repertoires are likely different.

Authors' analysis steps: Owing to the provision of junction-only sequences devoid of quality scores by immunoSEQ, filtering differed. Profiled with immunoSEQ multiplex PCR; TCRdb holds only in-frame clones, not every one. Clonal size and the V and J genes are those of that table, whereas D and trimming came from the DNA. The sample has 2 million to 3 million clones; 80% to 95% are singletons. Worth noting for this clone: The antigen is not known.

This CDR3 is built from 14 residues. Germline CDR1 and CDR2: SGDLS and YYNGEE. Trimming took 1 base from V and 3 from J, leaving 5 bases between them. The chain carries TRBV9 and TRBJ2-6; D not certain. This clonotype was obtained from a young man in good health. Some clones in this sample may be carry-over from other donors' samples. Sequenced material: naive CD4+ T cells from PBMCs. Documented subset: CD45RA+ positively selected. The CDR3 reads CASSVKLGANVLTF. CDR3 in DNA: TGTGCCAGCAGCGTAAAACTTGGGGCCAACGTCCTGACTTTC.